This T cell receptor (beta chain) was found in a study of blood T cell repertoires in COVID-19. The overall study: Acute and convalescent COVID-19 specimens originated in the United States, Italy and Spain. From T cells, B-cell-depleted T cells, or PBMCs came the material, which was cDNA or gDNA.

Profiling relied on immunoSEQ multiplex PCR, and the TCRdb table lists in-frame clones only, not all of them. The sample yields about 53,000 clones, roughly nine tenths seen once. Trimming stripped 4 bases from V and 5 bases from J, with 8 bases between. Per the germline V gene, CDR1 is MNHEY and CDR2 is SMNVEV (reference sequence). The CDR3 covers 12 residues. The clonotype comes from a human donor in a cohort sampled during active COVID-19. Sequencing used peripheral blood. V usage is TRBV27 and J usage is TRBJ1-1; D is unresolved. CDR3 region: CASSSGATEAFF. The DNA for the CDR3 is TGTGCCAGCAGTTCGGGAGCAACTGAAGCTTTCTTT.